This T cell receptor (beta chain) was profiled in a study of T-cell memory formation after mild COVID-19. Looking at the study overall: Largely donor-specific TCR clusters were found.

Via MiXCR, TCRdb re-called the 5' RACE reads, giving one row per CDR3 protein. The table shows 95,000 to 120,000 distinct CDR3 sequences, with roughly a sixth occurring only once. Germline V lookup: CDR1 GTSNPN, CDR2 SVGIG (reference sequence). V lost 2 bases to trimming and J lost 3 bases, with 1 base between them. The CDR3 totals 10 residues. The source of this sequence is a man aged 18 to 35 who had mild COVID-19 (a few samples of this study predate the infection). Cell type and time point are not known. The chain joins TRBV30 to TRBJ1-1; D is ambiguous. Sequences were obtained from PBMCs or a T cell subset sorted from them (not recorded which). CDR3 sequence reads: CAWSYTEAFF. In DNA form, the CDR3 reads TGTGCCTGGAGTTACACTGAAGCTTTCTTT. Drawing the rest from reference TRBV30 and TRBJ1-1, the complete variable domain is SQTIHQWPATLVQPVGSPLSLECTVEGTSNPNLYWYRQAAGRGLQLLFYSVGIGQISSEVPQNLSASRPQDRQFILSSKKLLLSDSGFYLCAWSYTEAFFGQGTRLTVV.